The 23 T cell receptor beta chains reported below all come from one sample, sequenced in a study of T cells in Graves' hyperthyroidism and ophthalmopathy. TCR beta CDR3 region amplification was performed from RNA transcripts. TCR CDR3 regions were first amplified by RT-PCR with HTBI primers. TCRdb ran MiXCR on the multiplex PCR reads and lists one entry per CDR3 protein. The sample records approximately 480,000 distinct CDR3 sequences, 20% being singletons. The sequenced material came from blood. These receptors all come from a man between 18 and 35 years old with Graves' hyperthyroidism.

In its sample, this clonotype was seen many times. The chain joins TRBV14 to TRBJ1-3; TRBD1 might be the D (5 bases). Trimming stripped 0 bases from V and 2 bases from J, with 11 bases between. The CDR3 consists of 16 residues. Per germline, CDR1 SGHDN and CDR2 FVKESK. CDR3 amino acids: CASSQEGSRAGNTIYF. CDR3 bases: TGTGCCAGCAGCCAAGAGGGCAGCAGGGCTGGAAACACCATATATTTT.

This clonotype was counted many times. The rearrangement uses TRBV6-5 and TRBJ2-7, with TRBD2 identical over 9 bases. Germline V gene lookup returns CDR1 MNHEY and CDR2 SVGAGI. J was trimmed by 4 bases and V by 2 bases; bases with no gene match: 6. The CDR3 runs to 15 residues. CDR3 sequence reads: CASSYGLAGLYEQYF. The CDR3 coding sequence is TGTGCCAGCAGTTACGGGCTAGCGGGACTATACGAGCAGTACTTC.

This clonotype has ten or more counts. V is TRBV20-1 and J is TRBJ2-7; perhaps TRBD2 as D (6 bases). V dropped 0 bases and J dropped 3 bases, with 12 bases sitting between them. The CDR3 runs to 14 residues. Germline V gives CDR1 DFQATT, CDR2 SNEGSKA (reference sequence). As DNA, the CDR3 is TGCAGTGCTAGAGATGCGGGGCATATCTACGAGCAGTACTTC. The encoded protein is CSARDAGHIYEQYF.

CDR3 sequence reads: CSVMGGTEAFF. The CDR3 nucleotides are TGCAGCGTTATGGGGGGCACTGAAGCTTTCTTT. This chain joins TRBV29-1 and TRBJ1-1, with D tentatively TRBD1 (5 bases). This CDR3 has 11 amino acids. V was trimmed by 5 bases and J by 4 bases, leaving 8 bases between them. The germline CDR1 and CDR2 sequences are SQVTM and ANQGSEA.

The chain has TRBV30 and TRBJ1-1; D not certain. CDR3 length: 13 residues. Germline-derived CDR1 and CDR2 are GTSNPN and SVGIG (reference sequence). CDR3 loop: CASDGFMNTEAFF. The CDR3 DNA follows: TGTGCTTCTGACGGCTTCATGAACACTGAAGCTTTCTTT.

The chain couples TRBV6-5 to TRBJ2-7, with D perhaps matching TRBD1 (5 bases). V was pared by 4 bases and J by 5 bases, with 12 bases between. The CDR3 has 13 residues. CDR1 is MNHEY and CDR2 is SVGAGI in the germline V gene. CDR3 sequence reads: CASSLNKDNEQYF. The CDR3 nucleotides read TGTGCCAGCAGTTTAAATAAGGACAACGAGCAGTACTTC.

This clonotype has only a few counts. The chain has TRBV9 and TRBJ2-7; no firm D call. V lost 3 bases to trimming and J lost 6 bases, with 22 bases between them. The CDR3 covers 16 residues. The germline gives CDR1 SGDLS, CDR2 YYNGEE. The DNA for the CDR3 is TGTGCCAGCAGCGACCTTTCCCTGAATAACAGCGTCGAGCAGTACTTC. Translated, it gives CASSDLSLNNSVEQYF.

This clonotype appeared many times. V gene TRBV10-3 combines with J gene TRBJ1-2; 12 bases fit TRBD1. V was pared by 4 bases and J by 6 bases, with 6 bases of the junction left unmatched. This CDR3 has 15 residues. Per germline, CDR1 ENHRY and CDR2 SYGVKD. The CDR3 DNA reads TGTGCCATCAGTGTCGGGACAGGGGGCATAGATGGCTACACCTTC. This sequence encodes CAISVGTGGIDGYTF.

V gene TRBV20-1 combines with J gene TRBJ1-1; 7 bases line up with TRBD1. V shed 6 bases, J shed 11 bases, and the junction held 15 bases outside the gene matches. From germline, CDR1 is DFQATT and CDR2 SNEGSKA (reference sequence). The CDR3 contains 13 residues. CDR3 bases: TGCAGTGCCAGCAGCTCCTTTGACAGGGTTGCTTTCTTT. This translates into CSASSSFDRVAFF.

The chain has TRBV5-1 and TRBJ2-5; 8 positions agree with TRBD1. The germline gives CDR1 SGHRS, CDR2 YFSETQ. With 5 bases clipped from V and 4 bases from J, the junction kept 10 bases outside the gene matches. CDR3 size: 15 residues. As DNA, the CDR3 is TGCGCCAGCAGACCGGGACAGGAGTATGTAGAGACCCAGTACTTC. Protein product: CASRPGQEYVETQYF.

There are a few counts of this clonotype. The chain combines TRBV28 with TRBJ2-5; D may correspond to TRBD1 or TRBD2 (5 bases each). V lost 6 bases and J lost 1, with 21 bases in between. Germline V gene data show CDR1 as MDHEN and CDR2 as SYDVKM. The CDR3 loop spans 17 amino acids. This chain's CDR3 is CASRRWGLGSFQETQYF. In DNA, the CDR3 is TGTGCCAGCAGGCGCTGGGGGTTAGGGAGCTTCCAAGAGACCCAGTACTTC.

This rearrangement joins TRBV6-1 to TRBJ1-5; D may be TRBD1 (6 bases). Germline CDR1 reads MNHNS; CDR2 reads SASEGT. The CDR3 totals 13 residues. V gave up 10 bases and J gave up 5 bases, with 15 bases separating them. The CDR3 region is CAIRNRADQPQHF. The CDR3 coding sequence is TGTGCCATCAGGAACAGGGCAGATCAGCCCCAGCATTTT.

In its sample, this clonotype was seen many times. The gene calls are TRBV20-1 and TRBJ2-5; the match to TRBD2 covers 11 bases. Trimming took 3 bases from V and 0 from J; bases not matched to a gene: 18. The CDR3 contains 20 residues. The germline V gene has CDR1 DFQATT and CDR2 SNEGSKA (reference sequence). The CDR3 nucleotides read TGCAGTGCTAGGGCGATTAGCGGGGGGGCTTGGAGACCATACCAAGAGACCCAGTACTTC. It encodes CSARAISGGAWRPYQETQYF.

This clonotype was observed many times. V and J are TRBV28 and TRBJ2-7, with D perhaps assigned TRBD1 or TRBD2 (5 bases each). CDR3 size: 15 residues. Germline CDR1 is MDHEN and CDR2 is SYDVKM. Trimming took 6 bases from V and 0 from J, leaving 15 bases between them. DNA for the CDR3: TGTGCCAGCAGCCCGGTGGGTGGGGGCTCCTACGAGCAGTACTTC. As protein: CASSPVGGGSYEQYF.

The sample holds many counts of this clonotype. The chain recombines TRBV5-1 with TRBJ2-5, with TRBD1 as a possible D gene (6 bases). CDR3 length equals 15 residues. Germline CDR1 is SGHRS and CDR2 is YFSETQ. Trimming shortened V by 0 bases and J by 2 bases, and 11 bases separated the two germline ends. The CDR3 DNA reads as TGCGCCAGCAGCTTGGAGCCAGGGGAACAAGAGACCCAGTACTTC. Its protein product is CASSLEPGEQETQYF.

The chain combines TRBV4-1 with TRBJ2-2; 7 nucleotides align to TRBD2. Germline CDR1 and CDR2: MGHRA and YSYEKL. The ends lost 2 bases at V and 8 bases at J; junction bases unmatched: 11. The CDR3 extends over 16 amino acids. This CDR3 reads CASSQSGGRGSGELFF. The DNA of the CDR3 is TGCGCCAGCAGCCAATCCGGCGGGAGAGGGTCGGGGGAGCTGTTTTTT.

This chain links TRBV18 with TRBJ1-1, with TRBD1 as a possible D gene (5 bases). The germline V gene encodes CDR1 KGHSH and CDR2 LQKENI. V shed 2 bases and J shed 1 base, with 11 bases lying between them. This CDR3 has 15 amino acids. The CDR3, as DNA: TGTGCCAGCTCACCAAACCAGGGCACGAACACTGAAGCTTTCTTT. This encodes CASSPNQGTNTEAFF. The full variable domain, rest sourced from reference TRBV18 and TRBJ1-1, is NAGVMQNPRHLVRRRGQEARLRCSPMKGHSHVYWYRQLPEEGLKFMVYLQKENIIDESGMPKERFSAEFPKEGPSILRIQQVVRGDSAAYFCASSPNQGTNTEAFFGQGTRLTVV.

This clonotype was counted ten times or more. The chain couples TRBV2 to TRBJ2-5; 13 positions agree with TRBD2. In germline, CDR1 is SNHLY, CDR2 FYNNEI. This CDR3 is 16 amino acids long. The junction had 4 bases not matched to a gene; V was cut back by 5 bases and J by 1 base. The CDR3 DNA sequence: TGTGCCAGCAGTCGGACTAGCGGGGGCCGCCAAGAGACCCAGTACTTC. As protein: CASSRTSGGRQETQYF.

This clonotype occurred many times. The chain links TRBV2 to TRBJ2-7; 11 nucleotides align to TRBD1. There are 14 residues in the CDR3. V gave up 6 bases and J gave up 5 bases; unmatched junction bases: 6. Germline V gives CDR1 SNHLY, CDR2 FYNNEI. Here the CDR3 reads CASRTRDRGDEQYF. The CDR3 DNA reads as TGTGCCAGCAGAACCCGGGACAGGGGGGACGAGCAGTACTTC.

The rearrangement links TRBV28 to TRBJ2-5; no reliable D call. Trimming took 5 bases from V and 6 from J, leaving 25 bases between them. There are 17 residues in the CDR3. The germline V gene encodes CDR1 MDHEN and CDR2 SYDVKM. The CDR3 DNA reads TGTGCCAGCAGTCCCCCCCCCGGGCCTTGGGATCGAAAGACCCAGTACTTC. Its translation is CASSPPPGPWDRKTQYF.

The chain joins TRBV6-1 to TRBJ2-4, with D perhaps TRBD1 (6 bases). This CDR3 region has 14 residues. The ends were cut back, 6 bases at V and 2 bases at J, with 11 bases in the middle. Looked up from germline, CDR1 is MNHNS and CDR2 is SASEGT. CDR3 nucleotides: TGTGCCAGCAGATCGACAGGACCCAAAAACATTCAGTACTTC. Its translation is CASRSTGPKNIQYF.

The rearrangement joins TRBV4-1 to TRBJ2-7; D tentatively fits TRBD1 or TRBD2 (5 bases each). CDR3 length: 15 residues. V lost 6 bases, J lost 1 base, and 16 bases lay in between. Germline CDR1 reads MGHRA; CDR2 reads YSYEKL. For the CDR3, the DNA is TGCGCCAGCAGGAGGGCAGGGAGTATTTCCTACGAGCAGTACTTC. It encodes CASRRAGSISYEQYF.

As concerns this clonotype: No conserved phenylalanine or tryptophan is present at the end of the CDR3, so a read error is the likely explanation. The chain is built from TRBV27 and TRBJ2-2; 8 nucleotides match TRBD1. Germline CDR1 is MNHEY and CDR2 is SMNVEV (reference sequence). Losses at the gene ends were 5 bases for V and 3 bases for J; bases not matched to a gene: 5. The CDR3 covers 15 residues. CDR3 DNA: TGTGCCAGCAGTCGGGACAGGAGCGACACCGGGGAGCTGTTTTCT. Amino acids: CASSRDRSDTGELFS.